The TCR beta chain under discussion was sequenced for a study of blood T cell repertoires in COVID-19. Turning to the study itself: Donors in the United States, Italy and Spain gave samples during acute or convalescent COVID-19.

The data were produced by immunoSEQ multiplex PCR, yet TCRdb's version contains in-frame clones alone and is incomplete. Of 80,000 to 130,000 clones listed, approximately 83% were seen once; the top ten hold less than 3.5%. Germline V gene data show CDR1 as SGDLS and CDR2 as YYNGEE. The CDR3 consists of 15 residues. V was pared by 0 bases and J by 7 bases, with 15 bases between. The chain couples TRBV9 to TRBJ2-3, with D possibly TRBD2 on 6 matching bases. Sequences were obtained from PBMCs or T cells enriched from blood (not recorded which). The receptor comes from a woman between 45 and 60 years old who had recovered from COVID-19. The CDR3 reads CASSVARLGLNTQYF. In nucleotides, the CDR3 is TGTGCCAGCAGCGTAGCTCGACTAGGCTTAAATACGCAGTATTTT.